This T cell receptor beta chain came from a study of Ad26.COV2.S vaccination and SARS-CoV-2 variants. In the study overall: Dosing was one shot or two shots 56 days apart. Study outcomes and limitations: It is possible that the TCR breadth and depth analyses underestimated the total T cell responses. Spike-specific TCR breadth was greater in vaccine than placebo recipients.

Here immunoSEQ multiplex PCR was the method, and the copy in TCRdb shows in-frame clones only, minus some. This sample has 430,000 or so clones, with over 75% found just once. A word on this clone: Its specificity is unknown.

Treatment specified: about 20 received Ad26.COV2.S at low or high dose, single or two shots; roughly 5 received placebo; per-sample allocation not given. Collection of samples fell on day 63 after the first vaccine or placebo injection. A Boston adult aged 18-55 years was the donor. From germline, CDR1 is SGHTS and CDR2 YDEGEE. This CDR3 is 15 amino acids long. V lost 4 bases to trimming and J lost 3 bases, with 17 bases between them. This sample comprised peripheral blood, obtained in a trial of Ad26.COV2.S vaccine versus placebo. The V call is TRBV5-8, the J call TRBJ2-7, with D possibly TRBD1 on 6 matching bases. This sequence originates from a person aged 18-60 years who received the Ad26.COV2.S COVID-19 vaccine or a placebo. Here the CDR3 reads CASSAHRVRNYEQYF. Written as DNA, the CDR3 is TGTGCCAGCAGCGCCCACAGGGTTAGGAACTACGAGCAGTACTTC. The whole variable domain, remainder taken from reference TRBV5-8 and TRBJ2-7, is EAGVTQSPTHLIKTRGQQATLRCSPISGHTSVYWYQQALGLGLQFLLWYDEGEERNRGNFPPRFSGRQFPNYSSELNVNALELEDSALYLCASSAHRVRNYEQYFGPGTRLTVT.